The clone carrying this TCR beta chain is a singleton in its sample. Antigen: not known. These data originate in a study of blood T cells in healthy people across ages. About the study: Template switching caught about one barcoded beta molecule for each two T cells.

General study results and limits: Roughly linear age-related decline in beta diversity appeared, significant by age approximately 40.

Peripheral blood was drawn, about 10 milliliters per donor. For the second PCR, which ran for about 6 to 11 cycles, a sample-barcoded 5' primer and a J-beta primer mix were used. The authors tagged each cDNA molecule using a template-switch adaptor with 12 random nucleotides. One entry per CDR3 protein, called by TCRdb with MiXCR from the 5' RACE reads. The sample lists roughly 830,000 distinct CDR3 sequences, approximately 65% occurring once. The origin of this receptor is a man younger than 40 in good health. The sample was blood.

CDR3 sequence (DNA): TGTGCCAGCAGTTTTCCGGGCTCAGGGAGGGAGACCCAGTACTTC. Translating it yields CASSFPGSGRETQYF. The gene calls are TRBV11-1 and TRBJ2-7; D might be TRBD2 (6 bases). The end of the DNA is better explained by TRBJ2-5, so the J call may be wrong. CDR3 length equals 15 residues. Per germline, CDR1 SGHAT and CDR2 FQDESV (reference sequence).